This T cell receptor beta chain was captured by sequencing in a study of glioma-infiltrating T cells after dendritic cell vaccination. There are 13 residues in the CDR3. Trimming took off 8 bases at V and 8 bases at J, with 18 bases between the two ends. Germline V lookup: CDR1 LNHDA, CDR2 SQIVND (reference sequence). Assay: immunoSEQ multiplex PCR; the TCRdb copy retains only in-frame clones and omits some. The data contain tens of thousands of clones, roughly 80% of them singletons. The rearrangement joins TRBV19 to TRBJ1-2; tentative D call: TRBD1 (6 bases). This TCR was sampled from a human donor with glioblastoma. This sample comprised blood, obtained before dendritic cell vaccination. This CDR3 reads CASVSTGLGGYTF. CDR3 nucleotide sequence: TGTGCCAGTGTGTCTACAGGGTTAGGAGGCTACACCTTC.